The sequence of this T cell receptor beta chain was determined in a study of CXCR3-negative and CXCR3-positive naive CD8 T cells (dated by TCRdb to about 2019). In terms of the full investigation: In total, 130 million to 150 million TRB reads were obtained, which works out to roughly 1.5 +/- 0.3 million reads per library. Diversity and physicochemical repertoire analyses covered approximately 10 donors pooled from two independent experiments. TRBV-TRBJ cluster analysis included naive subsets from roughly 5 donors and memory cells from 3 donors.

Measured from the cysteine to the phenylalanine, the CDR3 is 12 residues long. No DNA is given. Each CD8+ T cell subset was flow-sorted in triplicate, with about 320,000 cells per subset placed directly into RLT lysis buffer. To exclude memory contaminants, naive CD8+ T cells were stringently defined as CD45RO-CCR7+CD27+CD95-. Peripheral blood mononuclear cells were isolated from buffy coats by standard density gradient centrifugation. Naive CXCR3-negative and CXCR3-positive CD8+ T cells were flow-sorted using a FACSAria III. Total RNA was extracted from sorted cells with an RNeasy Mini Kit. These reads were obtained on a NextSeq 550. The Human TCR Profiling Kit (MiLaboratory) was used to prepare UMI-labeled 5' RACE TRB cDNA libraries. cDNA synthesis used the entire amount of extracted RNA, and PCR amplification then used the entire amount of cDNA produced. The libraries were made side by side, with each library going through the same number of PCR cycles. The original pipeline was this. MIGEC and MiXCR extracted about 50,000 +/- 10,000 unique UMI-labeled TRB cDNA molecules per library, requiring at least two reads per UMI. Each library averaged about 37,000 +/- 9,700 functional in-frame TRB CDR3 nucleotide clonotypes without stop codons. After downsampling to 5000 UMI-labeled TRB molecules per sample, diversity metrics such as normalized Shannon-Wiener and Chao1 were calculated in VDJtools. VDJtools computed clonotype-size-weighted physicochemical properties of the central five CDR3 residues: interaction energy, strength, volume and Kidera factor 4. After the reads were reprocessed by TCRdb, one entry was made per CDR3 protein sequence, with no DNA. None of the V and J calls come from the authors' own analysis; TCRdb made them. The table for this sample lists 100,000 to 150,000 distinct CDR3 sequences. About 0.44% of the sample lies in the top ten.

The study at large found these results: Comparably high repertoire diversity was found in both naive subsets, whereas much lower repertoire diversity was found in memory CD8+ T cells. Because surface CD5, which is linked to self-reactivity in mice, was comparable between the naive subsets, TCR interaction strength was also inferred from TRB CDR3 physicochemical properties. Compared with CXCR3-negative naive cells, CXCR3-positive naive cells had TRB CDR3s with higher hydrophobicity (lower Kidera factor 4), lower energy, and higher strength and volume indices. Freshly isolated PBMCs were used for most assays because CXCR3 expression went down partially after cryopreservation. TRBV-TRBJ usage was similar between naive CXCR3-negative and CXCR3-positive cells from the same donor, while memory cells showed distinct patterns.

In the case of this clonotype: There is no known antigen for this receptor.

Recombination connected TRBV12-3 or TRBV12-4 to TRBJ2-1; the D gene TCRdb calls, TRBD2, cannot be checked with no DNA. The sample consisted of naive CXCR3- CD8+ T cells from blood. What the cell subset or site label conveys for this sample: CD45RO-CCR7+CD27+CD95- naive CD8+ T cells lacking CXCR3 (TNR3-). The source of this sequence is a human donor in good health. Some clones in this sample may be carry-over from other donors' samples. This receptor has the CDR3 CASRLGGNEQFF.